This TCR beta chain was identified during a study of cytomegalovirus exposure and HLA in healthy donors. V lost 2 bases, J lost 3 bases, and 11 bases lay in between. From germline, CDR1 is MNHEY and CDR2 SVGAGI. The CDR3 sequence is 14 residues long. Primers: 60 Vbeta forward and 13 Jbeta reverse. Clones were read by immunoSEQ multiplex PCR, and TCRdb kept only the in-frame ones, dropping some. The sample includes about 110,000 clones, around 73% of them seen just once. This chain links TRBV6-5 with TRBJ2-7; TRBD2 might be the D (5 bases). The TCR was taken from a man between 25 and 39 years old in good health and CMV-seronegative. The source material was PBMCs. Written as DNA, the CDR3 is TGTGCCAGCAGTTACCGGGAAACCCACTACGAGCAGTACTTC. Amino acid sequence: CASSYRETHYEQYF.